The 20 T cell receptor beta chains reported below all come from one sample, sequenced in a study of vaccination and CD4 T cells after COVID-19. Once obtained from cultured CD4+ T cells, the DNA was sequenced using the Oncomine TCR Beta short-read assay. TCRdb independently ran MiXCR on the PCR reads; one entry per CDR3 protein. The table lists roughly 15,000 distinct CDR3 sequences, around 60% of them singletons. The antigens for these receptors are not known. Treatment defined: approximately nine-day PBMC culture with coronavirus spike peptide pools or control peptides (ViraFEST assay). Sequenced input: CD4+ T cells from blood, cultured in vitro. These receptors originate from a human donor who had recovered from COVID-19.

V and J are TRBV7-9 and TRBJ2-3, with D perhaps matching TRBD2 (6 bases). Germline assignment: CDR1 SEHNR and CDR2 FQNEAQ (reference sequence). CDR3 length: 14 residues. V was clipped by 8 bases and J by 0 bases, with 12 bases between them. CDR3: CASRPGRSTDTQYF. The DNA for the CDR3 is TGTGCCAGCCGACCGGGGAGGAGCACAGATACGCAGTATTTT.

The rearrangement links TRBV20-1 to TRBJ2-7; possible D gene TRBD1, 5 bases. Germline CDR1 reads DFQATT; CDR2 reads SNEGSKA (reference sequence). The V end was cut by 2 bases, the J end by 0 bases, with 14 bases between. This CDR3 has 15 amino acids. The CDR3 is CSARRPAGISYEQYF. CDR3 bases: TGCAGTGCTAGACGCCCGGCAGGGATCTCCTACGAGCAGTACTTC.

V and J are TRBV24-1 and TRBJ1-2; TRBD1 agrees at 8 bases. CDR3 size: 14 residues. CDR1 and CDR2 from the germline V gene are KGHDR and SFDVKD. With 2 bases clipped from V and 7 bases from J, the junction kept 5 bases outside the gene matches. The CDR3 loop is CATSDSDRGSGYTF. CDR3 DNA sequence: TGTGCCACCAGTGATTCCGACAGGGGTAGTGGCTACACCTTC.

This clonotype was seen only a few times. The rearrangement joins TRBV30 to TRBJ1-5; D is uncertain. Germline V CDR1 and CDR2: GTSNPN, SVGIG (reference sequence). The CDR3 runs to 13 residues. Between the trimmed V and J ends, which lost 2 bases and 2 bases, there was a span of 7 bases. The CDR3, as DNA: TGTGCCTGGAGTATTAGGGGCAATCAGCCCCAGCATTTT. It is translated as CAWSIRGNQPQHF. Drawing the rest from reference TRBV30 and TRBJ1-5, the complete variable domain is SQTIHQWPATLVQPVGSPLSLECTVEGTSNPNLYWYRQAAGRGLQLLFYSVGIGQISSEVPQNLSASRPQDRQFILSSKKLLLSDSGFYLCAWSIRGNQPQHFGDGTRLSIL.

The chain recombines TRBV5-1 with TRBJ1-2; TRBD1 aligns across 9 bases. The CDR3 totals 15 residues. From germline, CDR1 is SGHRS and CDR2 YFSETQ. With 2 bases clipped from V and 6 bases from J, the junction kept 8 bases outside the gene matches. CDR3 sequence reads: CASSFQQGAQNGYTF. DNA for the CDR3: TGCGCCAGCAGCTTCCAACAGGGGGCTCAAAATGGCTACACCTTC.

This clonotype is judged medium-sized. The chain employs TRBV20-1 and TRBJ1-5, with D hard to call. The CDR3 is 12 amino acids. V was cut by 2 bases and J by 1 base, with 3 bases left in between. In germline, CDR1 is DFQATT, CDR2 SNEGSKA (reference sequence). CDR3 nucleotides: TGCAGTGCTAGAAACAGCAATCAGCCCCAGCATTTT. Its translation: CSARNSNQPQHF.

The chain has TRBV6-1 and TRBJ1-5, with D perhaps TRBD1 (6 bases). This CDR3 has 14 amino acids. Between the trimmed V and J ends, which lost 8 bases and 9 bases, there was a span of 20 bases. Germline lookup yields CDR1 MNHNS and CDR2 SASEGT. The CDR3 reads CASSIFRGGWPQHF. The CDR3 bases are TGTGCCAGCTCTATATTTAGGGGGGGTTGGCCCCAGCATTTT.

J is TRBJ2-7 and V is TRBV15; no reliable D call. CDR1 is LNHNV and CDR2 is YYDKDF in the germline V gene (reference sequence). The V end was cut by 3 bases, the J end by 1 base, with 7 bases between. CDR3 length: 13 amino acids. DNA of the CDR3: TGTGCCACCAGCAGGGAGCATTCCTACGAGCAGTACTTC. It encodes CATSREHSYEQYF.

In DNA, the CDR3 is TGTGCCAGCAGTTACTCGGGGACCCCTTATGGCTACACCTTC. It yields the protein CASSYSGTPYGYTF. V usage is TRBV6-2 or TRBV6-3 and J usage is TRBJ1-2; TRBD1 might be the D (5 bases). The CDR3 runs 14 residues. The V and J ends lost 0 bases and 5 bases respectively, with 10 bases between them. Germline assignment: CDR1 MNHEY and CDR2 SVGEGT.

The chain links TRBV24-1 to TRBJ2-2; perhaps TRBD1 as D (5 bases). CDR1 KGHDR and CDR2 SFDVKD come from the germline V gene. Deletions cut 0 bases from V and 0 bases from J, with 7 bases between. There are 16 residues in the CDR3. CDR3 nucleotides: TGTGCCACCAGTGATTTGAGGGGCGCGAACACCGGGGAGCTGTTTTTT. Its translation: CATSDLRGANTGELFF.

The gene calls are TRBV27 and TRBJ2-2, with 9 bases matching TRBD2. The CDR3 totals 16 residues. The junction had 10 bases not matched to a gene; V was cut back by 3 bases and J by 8 bases. CDR1 is MNHEY and CDR2 is SMNVEV in the germline V gene (reference sequence). In DNA form, the CDR3 reads TGTGCCAGCAGTTTCGCGGGAAGCGGGAGGCCGGGGGAGCTGTTTTTT. It codes for CASSFAGSGRPGELFF.

This chain uses TRBV2 with TRBJ1-5; D unclear. V shed 7 bases and J shed 4 bases, with 11 bases lying between them. The germline V gene has CDR1 SNHLY and CDR2 FYNNEI. The CDR3 has 13 residues. In nucleotides, the CDR3 is TGTGCCAGCACCGAGGATCTAAATCAGCCCCAGCATTTT. This gives the protein CASTEDLNQPQHF.

The chain has TRBV5-4 and TRBJ2-4, with 7 bases aligning to TRBD2. This CDR3 comprises 17 residues. V gave up 4 bases and J gave up 0 bases; unmatched junction bases: 10. Germline V lookup: CDR1 SGHNT, CDR2 YYREEE (reference sequence). CDR3 sequence (DNA): TGTGCCAGCAGCGGCGCAAGGGGAGGGGAAGCCAAAAACATTCAGTACTTC. Translation: CASSGARGGEAKNIQYF.

The sample holds one count of this clonotype. This chain joins TRBV7-6 and TRBJ2-7; no clear D gene. CDR3 length equals 13 residues. The germline V and J ends were trimmed by 5 bases and 3 bases, with 11 bases remaining between them. Germline V gene lookup returns CDR1 SGHVS and CDR2 FNYEAQ. CDR3 sequence: CASSARSNYEQYF. The DNA for the CDR3 is TGTGCCAGCAGCGCCCGATCCAACTACGAGCAGTACTTC.

This chain links TRBV10-3 with TRBJ2-1; 7 nucleotides agree with TRBD2. Germline trimming cut 3 bases from V and 3 bases from J; bases unmatched to any gene: 5. Germline CDR1 reads ENHRY; CDR2 reads SYGVKD. The CDR3 is 15 amino acids. CDR3 bases: TGTGCCATCAGTGAATCCAGCGGGAACTACAATGAGCAGTTCTTC. Encoded protein: CAISESSGNYNEQFF.

There are a few counts of this clonotype. This chain uses TRBV15 with TRBJ1-1; 11 bases are shared with TRBD1. Trimming at V came to 0 bases and at J to 10 bases, leaving 10 bases not matched to a gene. The CDR3 loop spans 16 amino acids. The V gene's germline CDR1 is LNHNV and CDR2 YYDKDF (reference sequence). The CDR3 region is CATSRDRGQGGLGAFF. CDR3 in DNA: TGTGCCACCAGCAGAGATAGGGGACAGGGGGGCCTAGGAGCTTTCTTT. The variable domain in full, with the rest retrieved from reference TRBV15 and TRBJ1-1, is DAMVIQNPRYQVTQFGKPVTLSCSQTLNHNVMYWYQQKSSQAPKLLFHYYDKDFNNEADTPDNFQSRRPNTSFCFLDIRSPGLGDTAMYLCATSRDRGQGGLGAFFGQGTRLTVV.

V and J are TRBV2 and TRBJ1-4; no definite D call. This CDR3 comprises 14 residues. CDR1 and CDR2 from the germline V gene are SNHLY and FYNNEI. With 6 bases removed from V and 6 bases from J, the gap between germline ends came to 14 bases. DNA for the CDR3: TGTGCCAGCAGGTCGGAGAGGGCCGATGAAAAACTGTTTTTT. Amino acid sequence: CASRSERADEKLFF. The full variable domain, completed using reference TRBV2 and TRBJ1-4, is EPEVTQTPSHQVTQMGQEVILRCVPISNHLYFYWYRQILGQKVEFLVSFYNNEISEKSEIFDDQFSVERPDGSNFTLKIRSTKLEDSAMYFCASRSERADEKLFFGSGTQLSVL.

This clonotype was recorded a few times. This chain links TRBV7-9 with TRBJ2-7; a possible D gene is TRBD2 (6 bases). This CDR3 contains 13 residues. Germline lookup yields CDR1 SEHNR and CDR2 FQNEAQ (reference sequence). V dropped 5 bases and J dropped 2 bases, with 10 bases sitting between them. The CDR3 protein is CASSAGLAYEQYF. As DNA, the CDR3 is TGTGCCAGCAGCGCGGGACTTGCCTACGAGCAGTACTTC.

This clonotype showed up just a few times. This chain joins TRBV19 and TRBJ1-2; D gene ambiguous. The CDR3 spans 16 residues. Germline V gene sequence: CDR1 LNHDA, CDR2 SQIVND (reference sequence). With 0 bases removed from V and 4 bases from J, the gap between germline ends came to 15 bases. CDR3 in amino acids: CASSIDPTGFGYGYTF. The CDR3 DNA reads as TGTGCCAGTAGTATAGATCCGACGGGTTTCGGCTATGGCTACACCTTC.

The chain recombines TRBV29-1 with TRBJ1-1; D unclear. The CDR3 is 15 residues long. Germline V gene sequence: CDR1 SQVTM, CDR2 ANQGSEA. Trimming shortened V by 0 bases and J by 2 bases, and 13 bases separated the two germline ends. The CDR3 reads CSVEDPAGANTEAFF. The CDR3 nucleotides are TGCAGCGTTGAAGATCCGGCGGGAGCCAACACTGAAGCTTTCTTT.